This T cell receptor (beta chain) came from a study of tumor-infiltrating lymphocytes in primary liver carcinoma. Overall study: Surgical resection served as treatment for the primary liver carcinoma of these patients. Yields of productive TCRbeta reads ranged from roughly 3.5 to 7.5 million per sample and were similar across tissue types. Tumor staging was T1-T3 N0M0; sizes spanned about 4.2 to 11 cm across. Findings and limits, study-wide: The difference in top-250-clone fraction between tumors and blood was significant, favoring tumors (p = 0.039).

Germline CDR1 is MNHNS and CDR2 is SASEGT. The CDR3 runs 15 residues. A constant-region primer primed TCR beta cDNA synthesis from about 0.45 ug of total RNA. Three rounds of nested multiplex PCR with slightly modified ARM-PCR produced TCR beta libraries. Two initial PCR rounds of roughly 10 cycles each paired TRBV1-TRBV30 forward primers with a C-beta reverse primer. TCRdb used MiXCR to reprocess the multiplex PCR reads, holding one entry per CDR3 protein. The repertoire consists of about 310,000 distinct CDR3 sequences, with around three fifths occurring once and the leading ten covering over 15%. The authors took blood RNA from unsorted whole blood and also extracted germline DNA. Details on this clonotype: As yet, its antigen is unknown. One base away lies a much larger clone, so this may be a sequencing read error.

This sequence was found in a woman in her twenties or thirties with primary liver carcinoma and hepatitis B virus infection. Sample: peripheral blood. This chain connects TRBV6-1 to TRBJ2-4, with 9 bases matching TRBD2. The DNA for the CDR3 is TGTGGCAGCAGTGAAAGACTAGCGGATAAAAACATTCAGTACTTC. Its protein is CGSSERLADKNIQYF.